The 8 T cell receptor beta chains below all came from one sample that was sequenced in a study of cytomegalovirus exposure and HLA in healthy donors. Assay: immunoSEQ multiplex PCR; the TCRdb copy retains only in-frame clones and omits some. The table records 300,000 to 450,000 clones, 86% of them present only once. What was sequenced was PBMCs. These receptors came from a woman younger than 30 in good health and CMV-seronegative.

Details on this clone: Distinct nucleotide sequences in the sample also encode this CDR3. The rearrangement links TRBV27 to TRBJ1-1; 8 bases are shared with TRBD1. Germline V CDR1 and CDR2: MNHEY, SMNVEV (reference sequence). Losses at the gene ends were 6 bases for V and 5 bases for J; bases not matched to a gene: 8. CDR3 length: 14 amino acids. The CDR3 loop is CASSRTGRGTEAFF. The CDR3 coding sequence is TGTGCCAGCAGCCGGACAGGGCGAGGAACTGAAGCTTTCTTT.

The chain employs TRBV28 and TRBJ2-5, with D uncertain. Germline V gives CDR1 MDHEN, CDR2 SYDVKM. Trimming shortened V by 1 base and J by 5 bases, and 8 bases separated the two germline ends. CDR3 size: 13 residues. The CDR3 DNA is TGTGCCAGCAGTTTATCCCGTTATGAGACCCAGTACTTC. This sequence encodes CASSLSRYETQYF.

The V gene is TRBV28, the J gene TRBJ1-1; unclear D gene. The germline CDR1 and CDR2 sequences are MDHEN and SYDVKM. The CDR3 length is 16 residues. Deletions cut 0 bases from V and 1 base from J, with 12 bases between. The CDR3 nucleotides read TGTGCCAGCAGTTTATGGGTGGGAGGGAGGAACACTGAAGCTTTCTTT. Its protein is CASSLWVGGRNTEAFF.

This clone was observed a handful of times. The chain joins TRBV20-1 to TRBJ2-7, with 7 positions matching TRBD2. This CDR3 contains 10 residues. CDR1 is DFQATT, CDR2 SNEGSKA, per germline (reference sequence). This CDR3 reads CRPAGFEQYF. CDR3 nucleotides: TGCCGGCCAGCGGGGTTCGAGCAGTACTTC.

The gene calls are TRBV4-2 and TRBJ2-2, with D possibly TRBD2 on 5 matching bases. The germline CDR1 and CDR2 sequences are LGHNA and YNFKEQ. Between the trimmed V and J ends, which lost 6 bases and 4 bases, there was a span of 15 bases. CDR3 length equals 15 residues. CDR3 nucleotide sequence: TGTGCCAGCAGGGTAGCTAGCCAAAGCACCGGGGAGCTGTTTTTT. Its protein product is CASRVASQSTGELFF.

The rearrangement joins TRBV15 to TRBJ1-1; the match to TRBD1 covers 7 bases. Per the germline V gene, CDR1 is LNHNV and CDR2 is YYDKDF (reference sequence). V lost 3 bases and J lost 5; bases outside the gene matches: 3. The CDR3 contains 13 residues. The CDR3 nucleotides are TGTGCCACCAGCAGTACAGGGGCGACTGAAGCTTTCTTT. Its translation: CATSSTGATEAFF.

The gene calls are TRBV5-1 and TRBJ2-1; TRBD2 matches at 13 bases. CDR1 and CDR2 from the germline V gene are SGHRS and YFSETQ. The CDR3 is made up of 17 amino acids. Germline trimming cut 3 bases from V and 8 bases from J; bases unmatched to any gene: 11. The CDR3 loop is CASSSGLAGVVGDEQFF. In nucleotides, the CDR3 is TGCGCCAGCAGCTCTGGACTAGCGGGAGTCGTTGGCGATGAGCAGTTCTTC.

The chain joins TRBV7-6 to TRBJ1-2; D is possibly TRBD1 (6 bases). The CDR3 extends over 13 amino acids. V lost 5 bases and J lost 4, with 11 bases in between. Germline assignment: CDR1 SGHVS and CDR2 FNYEAQ. The CDR3 nucleotides read TGTGCCAGCAGCCCGGACAGTAGCTATGGCTACACCTTC. Encoded protein: CASSPDSSYGYTF.